These T cell receptor beta chains were read from a single sample in a study of blood T cell repertoires in COVID-19. Measured with immunoSEQ multiplex PCR; TCRdb has only the in-frame clones, and not every one. The table records fewer than 400,000 clones, about nine tenths of them present only once. Sequencing was performed on peripheral blood. These TCRs come from a woman between 25 and 40 years old with COVID-19, enrolled during active disease. CDR3s include the opening cysteine and the closing phenylalanine or tryptophan. The D gene is left open where the match is weak. The listing skips clone size in some rows; elsewhere it reads once, few, many or a size class.

v_gene	j_gene	abundance	d_gene	CDR3nt	CDR3aa
TRBV18	TRBJ2-7	.	.	TGTGCCAGCTCACACACGGACAGAACCTACGAGCAGTACTTC	CASSHTDRTYEQYF
TRBV18	TRBJ2-3	.	TRBD1	TGTGCCAGCTCACTGCGACAGGGAGCTAGCACAGATACGCAGTATTTT	CASSLRQGASTDTQYF
TRBV30	TRBJ2-7	.	TRBD1	TGTGCCTGGAGCGGTCTAACTGGACAGGGGATATCCTACGAGCAGTACTTC	CAWSGLTGQGISYEQYF
TRBV7-2	TRBJ1-3	.	TRBD1	TGTGCCAGCAGCTTAAAAGGACAGGGAAATGGAAACACCATATATTTT	CASSLKGQGNGNTIYF
TRBV27	TRBJ1-2	.	TRBD1	TGTGCCAGCAGTTTATGGGGCCAGGGGGTCTATGGCTACACCTTC	CASSLWGQGVYGYTF
TRBV30	TRBJ1-2	.	.	TGTGCCTGGAGTGTACTGTCAGGCTCAAGTGGCTACACCTTC	CAWSVLSGSSGYTF
TRBV2	TRBJ1-2	once	.	TGTGCCAGCAGTGAACTGCGGGGGGTTTATGGCTACACCTTC	CASSELRGVYGYTF
TRBV2	TRBJ2-1	.	TRBD2	TGTGCCAGCAGGAATCAGCGGGAGGGGAATGAGCAGTTCTTC	CASRNQREGNEQFF
TRBV5-4	TRBJ1-2	.	.	TGTGCCAGCCGCAACGAGACCCGGGGAAACTATGGCTACACCTTC	CASRNETRGNYGYTF
TRBV30	TRBJ2-1	.	TRBD2	TGTGCCTGGAGTGTAACTCCCCTAGCGGTATTCAATGAGCAGTTCTTC	CAWSVTPLAVFNEQFF
TRBV27	TRBJ1-2	.	.	TGTGCCAGCAGTGAATTTAGCAAAGACTATGGCTACACCTTC	CASSEFSKDYGYTF
TRBV6-5	TRBJ2-3	.	.	TGTGCTTCCCAAGGTGGTGACACCACAGATACGCAGTATTTT	CASQGGDTTDTQYF
TRBV5-1	TRBJ2-2	few	TRBD1	TGCGCCAGCAGCTTCGGACAGGGCGGGGAGCTGTTTTTT	CASSFGQGGELFF
TRBV21-1	TRBJ1-1	.	.	TGTGCCAGCATCCTTAACAGGGGCCAGAACACTGAAGCTTTCTTT	CASILNRGQNTEAFF
TRBV7-2	TRBJ2-5	.	.	TGTGCCAGCAGCTTAGGTAGTCGGGAGACCCAGTACTTC	CASSLGSRETQYF
TRBV30	TRBJ1-2	.	TRBD1	TGTGCCTGGGACAGGGAACACTATGGCTACACCTTC	CAWDREHYGYTF
TRBV5-5	TRBJ1-5	.	.	TGTGCCAGCAGCCCCCACAGGGATAGCAATCAGCCCCAGCATTTT	CASSPHRDSNQPQHF
TRBV28	TRBJ1-1	.	TRBD1	TGTGCCAGCAGCCCCTACCAGGGGGCGGACACTGAAGCTTTCTTT	CASSPYQGADTEAFF
TRBV19	TRBJ1-5	.	.	TGTGCCAGTAGTCCTAGGGGCAGGGGAGGGGACAATCAGCCCCAGCATTTT	CASSPRGRGGDNQPQHF
TRBV27	TRBJ2-5	.	.	TGTGCCAGCAGTTTGGTAGGGAGGCGTGAGACCCAGTACTTC	CASSLVGRRETQYF
TRBV5-1	TRBJ2-1	.	TRBD2	TGCGCCAGCAGCCCAACCCCCGGGACTAGCATGAATGAGCAGTTCTTC	CASSPTPGTSMNEQFF
TRBV5-4	TRBJ1-6	.	.	TGTGCCAGCAGCCGTACTGGGGGGAACTCCTATAATTCACCCCTCCACTTT	CASSRTGGNSYNSPLHF
TRBV5-6	TRBJ1-1	.	TRBD1	TGTGCCAGCAGCCCGGGAGGGGGCCTTAAGAACACTGAAGCTTTCTTT	CASSPGGGLKNTEAFF
TRBV6-5	TRBJ1-1	.	TRBD1	TGTGCCAGCAGTTCGGACAGGGTGGGGACTGAAGCTTTCTTT	CASSSDRVGTEAFF
TRBV4-2	TRBJ1-1	.	.	TGTGCCAGCAGCCTCCAGGGGCGGCTTGAAGCTTTCTTT	CASSLQGRLEAFF
TRBV15	TRBJ1-5	.	.	TGTGCCACCAGCAGAGACCGAGGCTCTTTTAGGAGCAATCAGCCCCAGCATTTT	CATSRDRGSFRSNQPQHF
TRBV6-1	TRBJ1-6	once	.	TGTGCCAGCAGTGAAGCCGGGCTGGCGGGTTCACCCCTCCACTTT	CASSEAGLAGSPLHF
TRBV5-1	TRBJ2-2	.	TRBD2	TGCGCCAGCAGTCAAGGAGGGCGCGGGGGATTGTCCGGGGAGCTGTTTTTT	CASSQGGRGGLSGELFF
TRBV5-1	TRBJ2-3	.	TRBD2	TGCGCCAGCACCAACGGACTAGCGGGATTCACAGATACGCAGTATTTT	CASTNGLAGFTDTQYF
TRBV19	TRBJ1-5	.	TRBD1	TGTGCCAGTAGTATAGATATGGACAGGACCCGGAGACAGCCCCAGCATTTT	CASSIDMDRTRRQPQHF
TRBV5-1	TRBJ2-3	.	TRBD1	TGCGCCAGCAGCCGGGGACAGACTAGCACAGATACGCAGTATTTT	CASSRGQTSTDTQYF
TRBV7-2	TRBJ2-1	.	TRBD2	TGTGCCAGCAGCCGGACTAGCCGTAACTCCTACAATGAGCAGTTCTTC	CASSRTSRNSYNEQFF
TRBV28	TRBJ1-5	.	.	TGTGCCAGCAGGGTGATAGGCAATCAGCCCCAGCATTTT	CASRVIGNQPQHF
TRBV11-2	TRBJ1-2	.	.	TGTGCCAGCAGCTTACGGGGTGGGGGGAGCTATGGCTACACCTTC	CASSLRGGGSYGYTF
TRBV7-3	TRBJ1-2	.	.	TGTGCCAGCAGCTTGGACAGTACGAACTATGGCTACACCTTC	CASSLDSTNYGYTF
TRBV5-4	TRBJ2-1	few	.	TGTGCCAGCAGCTCCCCCAGCAATGAGCAGTTCTTC	CASSSPSNEQFF
TRBV19	TRBJ1-2	.	.	TGTGCCAGTAGCTTAGGGGGGGACTATGGCTACACCTTC	CASSLGGDYGYTF
TRBV4-2	TRBJ2-7	.	TRBD2	TGTGCCAGCAGCCCCCCCCCGGGACTAGCGGGTAACGAGCAGTACTTC	CASSPPPGLAGNEQYF
TRBV27	TRBJ1-5	.	.	TGTGCCAGCAGTTTTTCGGGAGCTGGCAATCAGCCCCAGCATTTT	CASSFSGAGNQPQHF
TRBV3-1/TRBV3-2	TRBJ1-4	.	TRBD1	TGTGCCAGCAGCCAAGGTGGGACAGGGGTTGAAAAACTGTTTTTT	CASSQGGTGVEKLFF
TRBV10-3	TRBJ2-5	.	TRBD2	TGTGCCATCAGTGACCACGGCGGGGAGGGCCCTGAGACCCAGTACTTC	CAISDHGGEGPETQYF
TRBV2	TRBJ1-4	.	TRBD1	TGTGCCAGCAGTAGCGGACAGGGAGGACGGTCTAATGAAAAACTGTTTTTT	CASSSGQGGRSNEKLFF
TRBV2	TRBJ2-7	.	.	TGTGCCAGCCTACAGGGCTATGGGCAGTACTTC	CASLQGYGQYF
TRBV6-5	TRBJ2-7	.	.	TGTGCCGTCGGGAGGGGGCGGTACGAGCAGTACTTC	CAVGRGRYEQYF
TRBV5-1	TRBJ2-5	.	.	TGCGCCAGCAGCTTCGCGAGCGAGCAAGAGACCCAGTACTTC	CASSFASEQETQYF
TRBV5-1	TRBJ1-5	.	TRBD1	TGCGCCAGCAGCTTGGAGGGGGACAGGAGCAATCAGCCCCAGCATTTT	CASSLEGDRSNQPQHF
TRBV3-1/TRBV3-2	TRBJ2-5	.	TRBD2	TGTGCCAGCAGTCTAGCGGGAGCCGTTGAGACCCAGTACTTC	CASSLAGAVETQYF
TRBV29-1	TRBJ2-2	.	.	TGCAGCGTTGAAGACGGTGACAGAGCTACCGGGGAGCTGTTTTTT	CSVEDGDRATGELFF
TRBV11-2	TRBJ1-4	.	.	TGTGCCAGCAGCCGAACTAATGAAAAACTGTTTTTT	CASSRTNEKLFF
TRBV6-1	TRBJ1-1	.	.	TGTGCCAGCAGTGACCCCCGGGACACCACTGAAGCTTTCTTT	CASSDPRDTTEAFF
TRBV5-8	TRBJ2-5	.	.	TGTGCCAGCAGCGTTCACAGGGCACAAGAGACCCAGTACTTC	CASSVHRAQETQYF